These T cell receptor beta chains were read from a single sample in a study of CD8+CD57+ T cells in acquired aplastic anemia. TCRdb called the reads again in MiXCR, with one record for every CDR3 protein. Here the sample spans about 160,000 distinct CDR3 sequences, roughly 47% being singletons. Sequenced sample: sorted CD4+, CD8+, or CD8+CD57+ T cells (not recorded which) from PBMCs. The receptors were gathered from a human donor in good health. CDR3s leave out the opening cysteine and the closing phenylalanine or tryptophan.

V gene	CDR3 protein
TRBV7-2	ASSLDALGYT
TRBV7-3	ASSLRFGGTGELF
TRBV6-2/TRBV6-3	ASSFPSGGIYNEQF
TRBV13	ASSLGSRVGETQY
TRBV12-3/TRBV12-4	ASSPGTAGDTEAF
TRBV5-1	ASSQQAASGANVLT
TRBV7-9	ASSAHYEQY
TRBV19	ASSIDGAGGEFTEQF
TRBV5-1	ASSLALPPYAYEQY
TRBV19	ASGFRGAGELF
TRBV19	ASSIQAGYNEQF
TRBV24-1	ATSDLQGRGNTGELF
TRBV20-1	SADRTGYGYT
TRBV20-1	SAITSGSFQETQY
TRBV6-1	ASSLQRTNEKLF
TRBV20-1	SARNGFSLLDNEQF
TRBV7-2	ASSRGGTGEPSYGYT
TRBV12-3/TRBV12-4	ASSLGGTSGTDTQY
TRBV29-1	SVVVQTQY
TRBV7-9	ASSLESNTEAF
TRBV25-1	ASRDASWSSYNEQF
TRBV3-1	ASSQPADRNSPLH
TRBV10-3	AISPIPLAGVSSYEQY
TRBV20-1	SARERTGVQETQY
TRBV10-3	AISTGTNQPQH
TRBV2	ASSGTTSGGTRDTQY
TRBV7-3	ASSSGQGTAPRLNSYEQY
TRBV11-2	ASSSTLAGGTDTQY
TRBV19	ASSRGQGAGELF
TRBV7-9	ASSPAWGLLGTEAF
TRBV18	ASSPQGLNEQF
TRBV7-2	ASSLAGQDSPLH
TRBV7-8	ASSLAGGGAEETQY
TRBV29-1	SVAAGRTNEQF
TRBV18	ASSTYAVSPLH
TRBV7-3	ASSLEMADYGYT
TRBV20-1	SARAGARGNTIY
TRBV2	ASSELGGVNQPQH
TRBV7-9	ASQMDRVYGYT
TRBV10-3	AISDGLGVNEKLF
TRBV7-2	ASTLGGMSSYEQY
TRBV7-3	ASSVGGYEQY
TRBV4-2	ASSLNRGQDTGELF
TRBV11-2	ASSFLAGATSTDTQY
TRBV24-1	ASSLTWDGQYEQY
TRBV7-9	ASKLSGELF
TRBV7-6	ASSITDTQY
TRBV7-8	ASSLSEMGGTAF
TRBV4-1	ASSPREGGTEAF
TRBV7-9	ASSFTEAF
TRBV5-1	ASSSGTPSLSEQF
TRBV10-3	AISGKRSEGLSYEQY
TRBV19	ASRKANGDEQY
TRBV6-1	ASSPGQGARVNTEAF
TRBV20-1	SAIASTNEQF
TRBV2	ASRKTNSGANVLT
TRBV10-3	ASNTGQMGNQPQH
TRBV6-5	ASSYSAGGNEQY